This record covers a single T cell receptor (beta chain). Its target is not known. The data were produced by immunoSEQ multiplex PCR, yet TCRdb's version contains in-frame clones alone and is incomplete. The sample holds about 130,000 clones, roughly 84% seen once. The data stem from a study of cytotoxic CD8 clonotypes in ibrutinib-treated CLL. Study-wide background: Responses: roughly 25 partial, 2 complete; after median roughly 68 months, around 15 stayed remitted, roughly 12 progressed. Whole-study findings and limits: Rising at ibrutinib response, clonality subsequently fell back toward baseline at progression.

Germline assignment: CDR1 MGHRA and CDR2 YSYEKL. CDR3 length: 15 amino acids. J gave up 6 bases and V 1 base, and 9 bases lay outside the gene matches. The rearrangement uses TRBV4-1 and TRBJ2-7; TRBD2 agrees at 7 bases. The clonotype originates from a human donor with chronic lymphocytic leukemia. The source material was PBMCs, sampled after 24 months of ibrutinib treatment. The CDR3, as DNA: TGCGCCAGCAGCCAAGTCGGGCGGGGGTTCAGCGAGCAGTACTTC. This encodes CASSQVGRGFSEQYF.